These T cell receptor beta chains were read from a single sample in a study of early T cells in non-severe SARS-CoV-2 infection. TCRdb re-called the 5' RACE reads with MiXCR, one entry per CDR3 protein. The sample includes about 60,000 distinct CDR3 sequences, around 12% of them seen just once. The sequenced sample was whole blood. These receptors were obtained from an adult who was a healthcare worker with PCR-confirmed SARS-CoV-2 infection or an uninfected control (not recorded which). CDR3s include the opening cysteine and the closing phenylalanine or tryptophan. D genes are given only for firm matches. Expanded clones get a size class; other rows say once, few or many, or leave the size out.

>TRBV5-6|TRBD1|TRBJ2-7|few
CASSLTGTGGEQYF
TGTGCCAGCAGCCTGACCGGGACAGGTGGTGAGCAGTACTTC
>TRBV2|-|TRBJ1-2|-
CASSVTAYGYTF
TGTGCCAGCAGTGTGACTGCCTATGGCTACACCTTC
>TRBV11-1|-|TRBJ1-1|many
CASSREGLSTEAFF
TGTGCCAGCAGCCGCGAGGGACTCAGCACTGAAGCTTTCTTT
>TRBV29-1|TRBD1|TRBJ2-1|few
CSVGGEGARYNEQFF
TGCAGCGTTGGGGGTGAGGGGGCACGTTACAATGAGCAGTTCTTC
>TRBV7-2|-|TRBJ1-1|-
CASSLGGLIVFF
TGTGCCAGCAGCTTAGGGGGCTTGATAGTTTTCTTT
>TRBV7-2|TRBD2|TRBJ2-1|few
CASSLTSGRGAYNEQFF
TGTGCCAGCAGCTTAACTAGCGGGAGAGGGGCTTACAATGAGCAGTTCTTC
>TRBV5-1|-|TRBJ1-3|many
CASSLVPAVGSGNTIYF
TGCGCCAGCAGCTTGGTACCCGCCGTTGGCTCTGGAAACACCATATATTTT
>TRBV3-1|TRBD2|TRBJ2-1|many
CASSQSGSRNEQFF
TGTGCCAGCAGCCAAAGCGGGAGCAGAAATGAGCAGTTCTTC
>TRBV29-1|-|TRBJ2-5|-
CSVDRTQETQYF
TGCAGCGTTGACAGGACCCAAGAGACCCAGTACTTC
>TRBV20-1|TRBD2|TRBJ2-5|many
CSVSGSGGPQETQYF
TGCAGTGTCTCGGGTAGCGGGGGGCCCCAAGAGACCCAGTACTTC
>TRBV6-5|TRBD1|TRBJ2-5|many
CASSYPRTGGAKTQYF
TGTGCCAGCAGTTACCCTAGGACAGGGGGCGCGAAGACCCAGTACTTC
>TRBV3-1|TRBD1|TRBJ2-1|few
CASSQWGQGHEQFF
TGTGCCAGCAGCCAATGGGGACAGGGGCATGAGCAGTTCTTC
>TRBV24-1|TRBD2|TRBJ2-7|-
CATSDGLAGPGEQYF
TGTGCCACCAGTGATGGACTAGCGGGACCGGGGGAGCAGTACTTC
>TRBV9|TRBD2|TRBJ2-1|-
CASSGGGRSYNEQFF
TGTGCCAGCAGCGGCGGGGGAAGGTCCTACAATGAGCAGTTCTTC
>TRBV20-1|TRBD1|TRBJ1-6|many
CSALDRGGNSPLHF
TGCAGTGCTTTGGACAGGGGAGGTAATTCACCCCTCCACTTT
>TRBV2|-|TRBJ1-2|few
CAGAIGGENYGYTF
TGTGCCGGCGCCATCGGTGGGGAGAACTATGGCTACACCTTC